This TCR beta chain came from a study of blood T cell repertoires in COVID-19. Measured with immunoSEQ multiplex PCR; TCRdb has only the in-frame clones, and not every one. The sample lists about 280,000 clones; around 86% were seen once. V lost 4 bases to trimming and J lost 5 bases; unmatched junction nucleotides: 8. Per germline, CDR1 LNHDA and CDR2 SQIVND (reference sequence). This CDR3 spans 15 amino acids. The sample comprised peripheral blood. J is TRBJ1-1 and V is TRBV19, with 9 bases aligning to TRBD1. The receptor was derived from a human donor in a cohort sampled during active COVID-19. CDR3 loop: CASSKFDRGNTEAFF. CDR3 nucleotide sequence: TGTGCCAGTAGTAAATTCGACAGGGGGAATACTGAAGCTTTCTTT. Full variable domain (remainder filled in from reference TRBV19 and TRBJ1-1): DGGITQSPKYLFRKEGQNVTLSCEQNLNHDAMYWYRQDPGQGLRLIYYSQIVNDFQKGDIAEGYSVSREKKESFPLTVTSAQKNPTAFYLCASSKFDRGNTEAFFGQGTRLTVV.